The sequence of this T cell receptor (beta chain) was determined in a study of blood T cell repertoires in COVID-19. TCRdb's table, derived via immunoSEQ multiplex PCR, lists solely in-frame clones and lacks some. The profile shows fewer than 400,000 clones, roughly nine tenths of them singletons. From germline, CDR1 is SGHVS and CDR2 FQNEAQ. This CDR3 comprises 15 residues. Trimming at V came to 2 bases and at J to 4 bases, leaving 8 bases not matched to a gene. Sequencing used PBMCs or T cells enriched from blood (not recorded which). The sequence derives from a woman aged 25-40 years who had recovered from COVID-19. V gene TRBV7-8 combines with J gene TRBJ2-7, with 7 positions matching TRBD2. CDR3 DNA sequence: TGTGCCAGCAGCTTACTAGCGGAGGCCGGGTACGAGCAGTACTTC. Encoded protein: CASSLLAEAGYEQYF.